The 31 T cell receptor beta chains below all came from one sample that was sequenced in a study of TIL therapy for anti-PD-1-resistant metastatic lung cancer. The immunoSEQ assay was v3. The assay was immunoSEQ multiplex PCR, and TCRdb's table has in-frame clones only and misses some. The sample lists some 52,000 clones, 79% occurring once. This sample's time point: pre-treatment sample, taken before nivolumab and TIL therapy. This material consisted of blood, taken at baseline. The receptors here all came from a woman between 30 and 80 years old with non-small cell lung cancer.

The chain carries TRBV7-3 and TRBJ2-1; D gene uncertain. The ends were cut back, 1 base at V and 9 bases at J, with 25 bases in the middle. The CDR3 runs 18 residues. The germline V gene has CDR1 SGHTA and CDR2 FQGTGA. CDR3 sequence: CASSLNPLRLGSHGEQFF. Written as DNA, the CDR3 is TGTGCCAGCAGCTTAAACCCCCTGCGGTTGGGGTCGCACGGTGAGCAGTTCTTC.

The chain links TRBV28 to TRBJ1-2; weak D call: TRBD1 (5 bases). There are 15 residues in the CDR3. V dropped 7 bases and J dropped 1 base, with 16 bases sitting between them. CDR1 and CDR2 from the germline V gene are MDHEN and SYDVKM. The CDR3 sequence is CASNPGGAHNYGYTF. Here the CDR3 DNA reads TGTGCCAGCAATCCGGGTGGGGCTCATAACTATGGCTACACCTTC.

The gene calls are TRBV27 and TRBJ2-7; TRBD1 is a possible D gene (5 bases). The CDR3 consists of 15 residues. Trimming took 2 bases from V and 0 from J, leaving 11 bases between them. CDR1 and CDR2 from the germline V gene are MNHEY and SMNVEV (reference sequence). In DNA, the CDR3 is TGTGCCAGCAGTTTACTCTCAGGGTCCTCCTACGAGCAGTACTTC. This gives the protein CASSLLSGSSYEQYF.

In its sample, this clone was seen a few times. The genes are TRBV4-1 and TRBJ1-2, with D possibly being TRBD1 (5 bases). The CDR3 totals 14 residues. The germline gives CDR1 MGHRA, CDR2 YSYEKL. Deletions cut 0 bases from V and 5 bases from J, with 10 bases between. This CDR3 is CASSQDRGPYGYTF. In nucleotides, the CDR3 is TGCGCCAGCAGCCAAGATCGGGGACCTTATGGCTACACCTTC.

In this sample, this clone turned up a few times. This chain connects TRBV6-1 to TRBJ2-7; D might be TRBD2 (6 bases). Trimming stripped 7 bases from V and 3 bases from J, with 16 bases between. This CDR3 spans 14 amino acids. CDR1 and CDR2 (germline): MNHNS, SASEGT. The CDR3 loop is CASIHRTTSYEQYF. DNA for the CDR3: TGTGCCAGCATTCATCGGACTACCAGCTACGAGCAGTACTTC.

V and J are TRBV15 and TRBJ1-3; 9 nucleotides line up with TRBD1. Unmatched junction bases numbered 11, after V lost 0 bases and J lost 8 bases. Germline V lookup: CDR1 LNHNV, CDR2 YYDKDF (reference sequence). This CDR3 is 17 amino acids long. The CDR3 here is CATSRDGAGQGGHTIYF. In DNA form, the CDR3 reads TGTGCCACCAGCAGAGATGGGGCGGGACAGGGAGGACACACCATATATTTT.

The genes are TRBV5-1 and TRBJ2-5; 13 nucleotides align to TRBD2. With 2 bases clipped from V and 5 bases from J, the junction kept 6 bases outside the gene matches. CDR1 SGHRS and CDR2 YFSETQ come from the germline V gene. The CDR3 runs to 16 residues. The DNA of the CDR3 is TGCGCCAGCAGCTTCCAGGGACTAGCGGGACGGGAGACCCAGTACTTC. Translated: CASSFQGLAGRETQYF. Supplemented by reference TRBV5-1 and TRBJ2-5, the full variable domain reads KAGVTQTPRYLIKTRGQQVTLSCSPISGHRSVSWYQQTPGQGLQFLFEYFSETQRNKGNFPGRFSGRQFSNSRSEMNVSTLELGDSALYLCASSFQGLAGRETQYFGPGTRLLVL.

The rearrangement uses TRBV5-4 and TRBJ2-7; a possible D gene is TRBD2 (5 bases). The CDR3 is made up of 16 amino acids. Germline assignment: CDR1 SGHNT and CDR2 YYREEE (reference sequence). V lost 4 bases, J lost 6 bases, and 23 bases lay in between. CDR3: CASSPWPRRESGEQYF. CDR3 DNA sequence: TGTGCCAGCAGCCCCTGGCCGCGTAGGGAAAGCGGCGAGCAGTACTTC.

The J gene is TRBJ2-7, the V gene TRBV4-1; 10 bases agree with TRBD1. Germline CDR1 reads MGHRA; CDR2 reads YSYEKL. CDR3 length: 16 amino acids. V was clipped by 0 bases and J by 5 bases; unmatched bases: 7. The CDR3: CASSQDLGQGRHEQYF. The CDR3 DNA reads as TGCGCCAGCAGCCAAGATCTGGGACAGGGGAGGCACGAGCAGTACTTC.

The chain links TRBV6-1 to TRBJ2-4; TRBD1 matches 9 bases. Germline CDR1 MNHNS, CDR2 SASEGT. The CDR3 runs 15 residues. V was clipped by 6 bases and J by 7 bases; unmatched bases: 10. CDR3 in DNA: TGTGCCAGCAGGATTGAGACAGGGGGATGGAACATTCAGTACTTC. Translation gives CASRIETGGWNIQYF.

J is TRBJ2-2 and V is TRBV7-8; 8 bases are a match to TRBD2. Trimming at V came to 5 bases and at J to 9 bases, leaving 14 bases not matched to a gene. The length of the CDR3 is 16 residues. Germline lookup yields CDR1 SGHVS and CDR2 FQNEAQ. The CDR3 nucleotides read TGTGCCAGCAGCCCGGAGCGGGAGTTGGTTCGGCGGGAGCTGTTTTTT. Amino acids: CASSPERELVRRELFF.

The rearrangement joins TRBV19 to TRBJ2-3; 14 bases agree with TRBD2. Trimming took 0 bases from V and 5 from J; bases not matched to a gene: 4. Germline V gene sequence: CDR1 LNHDA, CDR2 SQIVND (reference sequence). The CDR3 is 17 amino acids. The CDR3 DNA is TGTGCCAGTAGTATAGATCGTGGACTAGCGGGAGGAGATACGCAGTATTTT. As protein: CASSIDRGLAGGDTQYF.

This clone has a handful of counts. The chain uses TRBV19 and TRBJ1-5; D gene uncertain. Germline values: CDR1 LNHDA, CDR2 SQIVND (reference sequence). The CDR3 length is 15 residues. Trimming shortened V by 3 bases and J by 5 bases, and 14 bases separated the two germline ends. The CDR3 spells CASSMLAFYDQPQHF. CDR3 coding DNA: TGTGCCAGTAGTATGTTGGCCTTTTACGATCAGCCCCAGCATTTT.

The V gene is TRBV25-1, the J gene TRBJ2-5, with 9 bases lining up with TRBD1. CDR1 and CDR2 from the germline V gene are MGHDK and SYGVNS. Trimming took 2 bases from V and 5 from J; bases not matched to a gene: 6. This CDR3 contains 15 residues. As DNA, the CDR3 is TGTGCCAGCAGTGAAACAGGGGGCGCTTGGGAGACCCAGTACTTC. This sequence encodes CASSETGGAWETQYF. The whole variable domain, remainder taken from reference TRBV25-1 and TRBJ2-5, is EADIYQTPRYLVIGTGKKITLECSQTMGHDKMYWYQQDPGMELHLIHYSYGVNSTEKGDLSSESTVSRIRTEHFPLTLESARPSHTSQYLCASSETGGAWETQYFGPGTRLLVL.

This chain joins TRBV11-2 and TRBJ2-2; D is tentatively TRBD1 or TRBD2 (5 bases each). V lost 2 bases, J lost 0 bases, and 16 bases lay in between. The CDR3 consists of 18 residues. Germline lookup yields CDR1 SGHAT and CDR2 FQNNGV. CDR3 residues: CASSLPGPLTPNTGELFF. DNA of the CDR3: TGTGCCAGCAGCTTACCGGGACCCCTAACACCGAACACCGGGGAGCTGTTTTTT.

The rearrangement links TRBV27 to TRBJ2-2, with D possibly being TRBD1 (5 bases). Trimming stripped 2 bases from V and 7 bases from J, with 11 bases between. CDR1 and CDR2 from the germline V gene are MNHEY and SMNVEV (reference sequence). The CDR3 is 14 residues long. In DNA, the CDR3 is TGTGCCAGCAGTTTAAGGCAGGGTCACGGGGAGCTGTTTTTT. The encoded protein is CASSLRQGHGELFF.

The chain joins TRBV6-5 to TRBJ2-3, with 10 bases matching TRBD1. The J segment lost 4 bases and the V segment lost 11 bases, leaving 6 bases of the junction unmatched. Looked up from germline, CDR1 is MNHEY and CDR2 is SVGAGI. The CDR3 loop spans 13 amino acids. CDR3 coding DNA: TGTGCCGGACAGACAGGGGGCGCAGATACGCAGTATTTT. This sequence encodes CAGQTGGADTQYF.

The J gene is TRBJ1-6, the V gene TRBV7-8, with D maybe TRBD1 (5 bases). The CDR3 contains 18 residues. Trimming removed 0 bases at V and 0 bases at J, with 12 bases between. Germline lookup yields CDR1 SGHVS and CDR2 FQNEAQ. CDR3 loop: CASSLASGGFSYNSPLHF. In DNA, the CDR3 is TGTGCCAGCAGCTTAGCGTCCGGGGGGTTCTCCTATAATTCACCCCTCCACTTT.

The V call is TRBV6-6, the J call TRBJ1-6, with D unclear. This CDR3 is built from 14 residues. Trimming left V 6 bases short and J 9 bases short, with 15 bases between. Germline CDR1 is MNHNY and CDR2 is SVGAGI (reference sequence). The CDR3, as DNA: TGTGCCAGCAGCCCGGGCGTAAATCTTTCACCCCTCCACTTT. Amino acids: CASSPGVNLSPLHF.

The J gene is TRBJ1-5, the V gene TRBV19; 10 nucleotides match TRBD1. The CDR3 has 14 amino acids. Germline V CDR1 and CDR2: LNHDA, SQIVND (reference sequence). With V trimmed by 5 bases and J by 8 bases, 6 bases remained unmatched. CDR3 sequence (DNA): TGTGCCAGTAGTGCGACAGGGGGCGCAAAGCCCCAGCATTTT. Amino acids: CASSATGGAKPQHF.

This sequence joins TRBV19 and TRBJ2-7; no definite D call. The length of the CDR3 is 13 residues. Per the germline V gene, CDR1 is LNHDA and CDR2 is SQIVND (reference sequence). V was trimmed by 5 bases and J by 2 bases, leaving 10 bases between them. In nucleotides, the CDR3 is TGTGCCAGTAGTGTAGGCAGCACCTACGAGCAGTACTTC. Residues: CASSVGSTYEQYF.

The V gene is TRBV28, the J gene TRBJ2-6; no clear D. The ends were cut back, 2 bases at V and 2 bases at J, with 10 bases in the middle. The length of the CDR3 is 16 residues. Germline V CDR1 and CDR2: MDHEN, SYDVKM. The CDR3 protein is CASSLTGLAGANVLTF. CDR3 nucleotide sequence: TGTGCCAGCAGTTTAACCGGTTTAGCTGGGGCCAACGTCCTGACTTTC.

The rearrangement links TRBV25-1 to TRBJ1-6; 10 bases fit TRBD1. Germline V lookup: CDR1 MGHDK, CDR2 SYGVNS. This CDR3 is built from 16 residues. With 3 bases clipped from V and 8 bases from J, the junction kept 7 bases outside the gene matches. CDR3 sequence: CASSDQRTGGYSPLHF. For the CDR3, the DNA is TGTGCCAGCAGTGATCAACGGACAGGGGGTTATTCACCCCTCCACTTT.

The chain combines TRBV28 with TRBJ1-5; 7 bases align to TRBD1. Germline CDR1 reads MDHEN; CDR2 reads SYDVKM. V was clipped by 7 bases and J by 0 bases; unmatched bases: 6. This CDR3 comprises 15 residues. CDR3 in DNA: TGTGCCAGCACCCTGAGGGGGCGTAGCAATCAGCCCCAGCATTTT. This gives the protein CASTLRGRSNQPQHF.

The table lists this clone with many counts. The rearrangement links TRBV6-1 to TRBJ1-6; D is unresolved. There are 13 residues in the CDR3. Germline CDR1 reads MNHNS; CDR2 reads SASEGT. Trimming pared 8 bases from V and 5 bases from J, leaving 10 bases between. The CDR3 loop is CASADLNNSPLHF. In DNA form, the CDR3 reads TGTGCCAGCGCGGACCTGAATAATTCACCCCTCCACTTT.

The chain couples TRBV19 to TRBJ2-3; 9 bases are a match to TRBD1. Germline loops: CDR1 LNHDA, CDR2 SQIVND (reference sequence). This CDR3 has 13 amino acids. The V segment lost 2 bases and the J segment 12 bases; nucleotides outside the gene matches: 6. CDR3 nucleotides: TGTGCCAGTAGTATAAAAGGGACAGGGAATCAGTATTTT. Amino acids: CASSIKGTGNQYF.

In its sample, this clone was seen a few times. The V gene is TRBV4-3, the J gene TRBJ1-5, with TRBD1 identical over 8 bases. Germline V gives CDR1 LGHNA, CDR2 YSLEER. Trimming took 2 bases from V and 6 from J; bases not matched to a gene: 9. The CDR3 extends over 16 amino acids. The CDR3: CASSQTRQGAAQPQHF. Here the CDR3 DNA reads TGCGCCAGCAGCCAAACTCGGCAGGGGGCCGCTCAGCCCCAGCATTTT.

This clone was counted only a few times. The chain employs TRBV7-8 and TRBJ2-7, with 9 positions matching TRBD2. V shed 2 bases, J shed 12 bases, and the junction held 11 bases outside the gene matches. CDR3 length: 14 amino acids. Germline values: CDR1 SGHVS, CDR2 FQNEAQ. The CDR3 sequence is CASSLRASGDHRYF. In DNA form, the CDR3 reads TGTGCCAGCAGCTTAAGAGCTAGCGGGGACCACAGGTACTTC.

The chain recombines TRBV2 with TRBJ2-3; D not resolved. The CDR3 is made up of 12 amino acids. The V and J ends lost 5 bases and 0 bases respectively, with 3 bases between them. Germline CDR1 is SNHLY and CDR2 is FYNNEI. In DNA form, the CDR3 reads TGTGCCAGCAGTCCCAGCACAGATACGCAGTATTTT. As protein: CASSPSTDTQYF.

The V and J genes are TRBV5-1 and TRBJ2-7; 7 bases match TRBD2. With V trimmed by 4 bases and J by 6 bases, 10 bases remained unmatched. This CDR3 region has 14 residues. Germline V gene sequence: CDR1 SGHRS, CDR2 YFSETQ. The CDR3 DNA is TGCGCCAGCAGCCTAGGACTAGTGATGGGCGAGCAGTACTTC. It codes for CASSLGLVMGEQYF.

V usage is TRBV6-5 and J usage is TRBJ1-2; possibly TRBD1 for D (5 bases). The CDR3 covers 9 residues. Looked up from germline, CDR1 is MNHEY and CDR2 is SVGAGI. The CDR3 sequence: CATAADYTF. In DNA form, the CDR3 reads TGTGCGACAGCAGCGGACTACACCTTC.